Below, 9 T cell receptor beta chains from the same sample are listed, as sequenced in a study of T cell repertoires in aging, cancer and after chemotherapy. Peripheral blood genomic DNA, not sorted cells or RNA, was the template. Multiplex touch-down PCR with TRB-A/B primers amplified rearranged V-D-J TRB sequences. TCRdb reprocessed the multiplex PCR reads with MiXCR, giving one entry per CDR3 protein. The sample consists of 4,500 to 5,500 distinct CDR3 sequences, approximately 33% of them appearing once. The sequenced material came from blood. These receptors were obtained from a human donor with a blood cancer. The donor label of this sample is uncertain.

This clonotype has just a few counts. V and J are TRBV5-4 and TRBJ1-1; D gene ambiguous. CDR3 length: 13 residues. V was clipped by 0 bases and J by 4 bases, with 7 bases between them. CDR1 and CDR2 (germline): SGHNT, YYREEE (reference sequence). The CDR3 sequence is CASSLVGATEAFF. In DNA form, the CDR3 reads TGTGCCAGCAGCTTGGTGGGCGCCACTGAAGCTTTCTTT.

The chain has TRBV27 and TRBJ1-6; 9 bases are shared with TRBD1. The trim removed 7 bases at V and 6 bases at J, leaving 10 bases unmatched. The CDR3 has 16 amino acids. Germline V gene sequence: CDR1 MNHEY, CDR2 SMNVEV (reference sequence). The CDR3 DNA reads TGTGCCAGCACCCCGACAGGGGGAAGACGTAATTCACCCCTCCACTTT. The encoded protein is CASTPTGGRRNSPLHF.

The chain links TRBV7-2 to TRBJ2-1; perhaps TRBD1 as D (5 bases). The ends were cut back, 5 bases at V and 4 bases at J, with 18 bases in the middle. Germline V gene sequence: CDR1 SGHTA, CDR2 FQGNSA. The CDR3 covers 16 residues. CDR3 DNA: TGTGCCAGCAGCCAATCGCGACAGAAACAGTACAATGAGCAGTTCTTC. This translates into CASSQSRQKQYNEQFF.

This clonotype has more than one count but fewer than ten. This chain joins TRBV12-3 or TRBV12-4 and TRBJ1-2; the match to TRBD1 covers 7 bases. CDR3 length: 17 residues. J lost 5 bases, V lost 3 bases, and 15 bases had no gene match. The CDR3 DNA follows: TGTGCCAGCAGTTTCCCCTCATTTTCGGGACAGCCTTATGGCTACACCTTC. The encoded protein is CASSFPSFSGQPYGYTF.

J is TRBJ1-2 and V is TRBV28; TRBD1 matches at 9 bases. V lost 10 bases, J lost 4 bases, and 1 base stayed unmatched. Per germline, CDR1 MDHEN and CDR2 SYDVKM. This CDR3 is 11 amino acids long. The CDR3 region is CATTGGYGYTF. In nucleotides, the CDR3 is TGTGCCACGACAGGGGGCTATGGCTACACCTTC.

This chain links TRBV24-1 with TRBJ2-1, with TRBD2 identical over 11 bases. V dropped 3 bases and J dropped 0; count of bases not matched to a gene: 0. CDR1 is KGHDR, CDR2 SFDVKD, per germline. This CDR3 spans 16 amino acids. In DNA form, the CDR3 reads TGTGCCACCAGTGATACTAGCGGGAGCTCCTACAATGAGCAGTTCTTC. Its translation: CATSDTSGSSYNEQFF.

The J gene is TRBJ2-1, the V gene TRBV15; either TRBD1 or TRBD2 may supply D (6 bases each). The CDR3 contains 16 residues. The germline gives CDR1 LNHNV, CDR2 YYDKDF (reference sequence). Trimming pared 1 base from V and 0 bases from J, leaving 10 bases between. The CDR3: CATSRGGRDSYNEQFF. For the CDR3, the DNA is TGTGCCACCAGCAGAGGGGGGCGGGACTCCTACAATGAGCAGTTCTTC.

The rearrangement joins TRBV7-2 to TRBJ1-1, with 8 bases fitting TRBD1. CDR1 is SGHTA and CDR2 is FQGNSA in the germline V gene. With 4 bases clipped from V and 5 bases from J, the junction kept 6 bases outside the gene matches. This CDR3 comprises 14 residues. CDR3 DNA sequence: TGTGCCAGCAGCTCAGGGGGCGCGGGGACTGAAGCTTTCTTT. This gives the protein CASSSGGAGTEAFF.

In this sample, this clonotype turned up a few times. The V gene is TRBV4-3, the J gene TRBJ2-6, with D hard to call. Germline lookup yields CDR1 LGHNA and CDR2 YSLEER. The CDR3 length is 17 residues. With 0 bases removed from V and 0 bases from J, the gap between germline ends came to 9 bases. CDR3 DNA sequence: TGCGCCAGCAGCCAAGAGGGGAAGGGCTCTGGGGCCAACGTCCTGACTTTC. Encoded protein: CASSQEGKGSGANVLTF.